This T cell receptor (beta chain) was recovered during a study of T cells in Graves' hyperthyroidism and ophthalmopathy. V was trimmed by 3 bases and J by 5 bases, leaving 12 bases between them. The CDR3 totals 14 residues. Looked up from germline, CDR1 is KGHDR and CDR2 is SFDVKD. Around 10 ml fresh peripheral blood yielded the PBMCs. Regions amplified from RNA transcripts were the TCR beta CDR3 regions. Primed by the HTBI set, a first-round RT-PCR was run on the TCR CDR3. TCRdb analysed the multiplex PCR reads with MiXCR anew, one entry per CDR3 protein. The sample lists roughly 500,000 distinct CDR3 sequences, around 22% occurring once.

This clonotype was sampled from a woman in her 30s with Graves' ophthalmopathy. Sequencing input: blood. The V and J genes are TRBV24-1 and TRBJ2-5; D may correspond to TRBD1 or TRBD2 (5 bases each). The DNA for the CDR3 is TGTGCCACCAGTGATAAGGGAAGGGACGAGACCCAGTACTTC. Protein product: CATSDKGRDETQYF.